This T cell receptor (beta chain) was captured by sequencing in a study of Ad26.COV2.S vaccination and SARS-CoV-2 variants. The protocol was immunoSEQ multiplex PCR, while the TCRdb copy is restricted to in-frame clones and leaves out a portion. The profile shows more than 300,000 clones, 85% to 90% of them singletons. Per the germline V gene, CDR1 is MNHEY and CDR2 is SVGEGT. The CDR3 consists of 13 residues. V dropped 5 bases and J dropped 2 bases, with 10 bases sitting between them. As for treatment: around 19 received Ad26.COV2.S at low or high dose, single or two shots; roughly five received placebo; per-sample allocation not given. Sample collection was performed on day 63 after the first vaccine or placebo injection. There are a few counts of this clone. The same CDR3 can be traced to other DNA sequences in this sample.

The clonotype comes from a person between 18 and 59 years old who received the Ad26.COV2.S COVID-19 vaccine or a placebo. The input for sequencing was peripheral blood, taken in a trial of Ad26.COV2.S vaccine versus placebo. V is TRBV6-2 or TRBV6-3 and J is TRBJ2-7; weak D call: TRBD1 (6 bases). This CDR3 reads CASSVTGPYEQYF. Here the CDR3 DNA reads TGTGCCAGCAGTGTAACAGGGCCCTACGAGCAGTACTTC.